The clone carrying this T cell receptor beta chain was seen more than once but under ten times. The antigen remains undetermined. These data come from a study of T cells in Graves' hyperthyroidism and ophthalmopathy. The study's findings and limits: It was a median approximately 6 months before onset that the model predicted ophthalmopathy.

The V end was cut by 8 bases, the J end by 5 bases, with 20 bases between. The CDR3 sequence is 15 residues long. Researchers defined stable Graves' hyperthyroidism as no ophthalmopathy progression within 18 months. A patient was excluded if there was uncontrolled infection, other autoimmune disease, pregnancy or lactation. For the diagnoses, clinical symptoms, serum thyroxine and TRAb, thyroid ultrasound and orbital computed tomography were used. RNA transcripts yielded amplified TCR beta CDR3 regions. The study used the HTBI primer set for a first-round RT-PCR of the TCR CDR3. TCRdb analysed the multiplex PCR reads with MiXCR anew, one entry per CDR3 protein. Of 530,000 or so distinct CDR3 sequences listed, around 46% were seen once; the top ten hold more than 7%.

The specimen sequenced was peripheral blood or thyroid tissue (not recorded which). The chain has TRBV12-3 or TRBV12-4 and TRBJ2-3; D is ambiguous. This sequence was found in a young woman with Graves' hyperthyroidism. CDR3 sequence: CASGLTSMSVDTQYF. The CDR3 coding sequence is TGTGCCAGCGGCCTAACATCGATGAGTGTAGATACGCAGTATTTT.